These 19 T cell receptor beta chains originate from one sample sequenced in a study of blood T cells in healthy people across ages. Primed by a sample-barcoded 5' primer and a J-beta primer mix, a second PCR proceeded for about 7 to 11 cycles. TCRdb re-derived calls from the 5' RACE reads in MiXCR, one entry per CDR3 protein. This table has some 320,000 distinct CDR3 sequences, less than 30% appearing once. Sequenced material: blood. The receptors were gathered from a woman aged 65 to 85 in good health.

This clonotype occurred once. An end of the junction does not agree with germline; a read error may underlie this. The J gene is TRBJ1-1, the V gene TRBV28; perhaps TRBD1 as D (6 bases). CDR3 length: 14 residues. CDR1 MDHEN and CDR2 SYDVKM come from the germline V gene. CDR3 bases: TGTGCCAGCAGCGGACAGAGCTTGAACACTGAAGCTTCCTTT. Amino acids: CASSGQSLNTEASF. Full variable domain (missing parts from reference TRBV28 and TRBJ1-1): DVKVTQSSRYLVKRTGEKVFLECVQDMDHENMFWYRQDPGLGLRLIYFSYDVKMKEKGDIPEGYSVSREKKERFSLILESASTNQTSMYLCASSGQSLNTEASFGQGTRLTVV.

This clonotype has only a few counts. J is TRBJ2-6 and V is TRBV6-1, with 8 positions matching TRBD1. Germline CDR1 MNHNS, CDR2 SASEGT. There are 17 residues in the CDR3. Trimming removed 5 bases from V and 0 bases from J; junction bases left unmatched: 6. CDR3 nucleotide sequence: TGTGCCAGCAGTCCGGACAGGGCCACCTCTGGGGCCAACGTCCTGACTTTC. Translated, it gives CASSPDRATSGANVLTF.

The chain carries TRBV6-1 and TRBJ1-4; D gene ambiguous. Germline CDR1 and CDR2: MNHNS and SASEGT. V shed 5 bases and J shed 2 bases, with 21 bases lying between them. The CDR3 totals 18 residues. The DNA of the CDR3 is TGTGCCAGCAGTCCAGGAATCGGGTCGCTACGGACTAATGAAAAACTGTTTTTT. This codes for CASSPGIGSLRTNEKLFF.

A few counts support this clonotype. The chain recombines TRBV2 with TRBJ1-2; 7 bases are a match to TRBD1. V lost 6 bases, J lost 4 bases, and 14 bases stayed unmatched. Germline V gene sequence: CDR1 SNHLY, CDR2 FYNNEI. This CDR3 is built from 16 residues. In DNA, the CDR3 is TGTGCCAGCAGCAAAGAGAAAGGGGGCCTTGGCTATGGCTACACCTTC. Amino acid sequence: CASSKEKGGLGYGYTF.

A remark on this clonotype: Compared with germline, one end of the junction differs, possibly owing to a read error. This chain links TRBV28 with TRBJ2-3; D unclear. The CDR3 runs to 11 residues. CDR1 and CDR2 from the germline V gene are MDHEN and SYDVKM. CDR3 DNA: TGCGCCAGCAAGGTAGAAGCTACGCAGTATTTT. It codes for CASKVEATQYF.

This chain joins TRBV5-1 and TRBJ1-2; D gene uncertain. V was shortened by 0 bases and J by 8 bases, with 17 bases between the two germline ends. This CDR3 comprises 15 residues. Germline-derived CDR1 and CDR2 are SGHRS and YFSETQ. Here the CDR3 DNA reads TGCGCCAGCAGCTTGGTCGAAGGCGGACTTCTAGGCTACACCTTC. It codes for CASSLVEGGLLGYTF.

This clonotype was seen a handful of times. The rearrangement links TRBV11-2 to TRBJ1-2, with unresolved D. There are 15 residues in the CDR3. CDR1 SGHAT and CDR2 FQNNGV come from the germline V gene. Deletions cut 5 bases from V and 10 bases from J, with 23 bases between. The CDR3 DNA reads TGTGCCAGCAGCCGTACAAACGATCCCTCCGGGATCTACACCTTC. This sequence encodes CASSRTNDPSGIYTF.

This clonotype was found a few times. This chain links TRBV29-1 with TRBJ1-2; D uncertain. The CDR3 loop spans 14 amino acids. The germline V gene has CDR1 SQVTM and CDR2 ANQGSEA. V was pared by 4 bases and J by 7 bases, with 19 bases between. CDR3 DNA: TGCAGCGTTGTACAGCCGTCAGCATTGGTTGGCTACACCTTC. Its protein product is CSVVQPSALVGYTF.

This clonotype has ten or more counts. The chain couples TRBV20-1 to TRBJ1-1; D not certain. Trimming pared 3 bases from V and 8 bases from J, leaving 10 bases between. The germline CDR1 and CDR2 sequences are DFQATT and SNEGSKA (reference sequence). This CDR3 region has 11 residues. The CDR3 nucleotides are TGCAGTGCTAGGGAGGGAAGAGAAGCTTTCTTT. Its translation is CSAREGREAFF.

This chain's CDR3 is CASSFSVSGRAGRKNEQFF. The CDR3 region has the DNA TGTGCCAGCAGTTTTTCGGTTTCGGGGCGGGCGGGAAGAAAGAATGAGCAGTTCTTC. The rearrangement links TRBV28 to TRBJ2-1, with D possibly matching TRBD2 (6 bases). The germline V gene encodes CDR1 MDHEN and CDR2 SYDVKM. The CDR3 has 19 amino acids. The V end lost 3 bases, the J end lost 7 bases, and 28 bases lay between the germline ends.

The chain combines TRBV7-3 with TRBJ2-5, with 7 bases matching TRBD2. Germline V CDR1 and CDR2: SGHTA, FQGTGA. V shed 1 base and J 1 base; nucleotides not matched to a gene: 3. This CDR3 comprises 15 residues. The CDR3 DNA reads as TGTGCCAGCAGCTTAAGGGGGACTACCCAAGAGACCCAGTACTTC. The encoded protein is CASSLRGTTQETQYF.

This clonotype was detected a few times. The J gene is TRBJ2-1, the V gene TRBV2, with D possibly TRBD2 on 6 matching bases. V lost 8 bases and J lost 6, with 14 bases in between. The germline V gene has CDR1 SNHLY and CDR2 FYNNEI. This CDR3 has 13 amino acids. CDR3 DNA sequence: TGTGCCAGCTCAGGGACGCGGGGCAATGAGCAGTTCTTC. Translating gives CASSGTRGNEQFF.

The chain has TRBV20-1 and TRBJ2-1; 7 bases map to TRBD1. The J call is uncertain, as TRBJ2-5 better fits the DNA end. Germline loops: CDR1 DFQATT, CDR2 SNEGSKA (reference sequence). The length of the CDR3 is 15 residues. This chain's CDR3 is CSASWIPTGLETQYF. In DNA form, the CDR3 reads TGCAGTGCTAGTTGGATTCCGACAGGGCTCGAGACCCAGTACTTC.

This clonotype was seen more than once but under ten times. The rearrangement joins TRBV7-9 to TRBJ2-5, with TRBD1 matching over 9 bases. V lost 5 bases and J lost 4; bases outside the gene matches: 8. The CDR3 sequence is 15 residues long. Germline loops: CDR1 SEHNR, CDR2 FQNEAQ (reference sequence). CDR3 nucleotide sequence: TGTGCCAGCAGCCCCCGACAGGGGGGTCGAGAGACCCAGTACTTC. Its translation is CASSPRQGGRETQYF.

J is TRBJ2-3 and V is TRBV20-1, with TRBD2 matching over 10 bases. CDR3 length: 15 amino acids. V gave up 2 bases and J gave up 5 bases; unmatched junction bases: 7. Germline lookup yields CDR1 DFQATT and CDR2 SNEGSKA (reference sequence). The CDR3 here is CSARPLAGVGDTQYF. As DNA, the CDR3 is TGCAGTGCTAGACCCCTAGCGGGGGTGGGAGATACGCAGTATTTT.

The chain carries TRBV4-2 and TRBJ1-4, with D possibly being TRBD1 (5 bases). V was pared by 4 bases and J by 4 bases, with 13 bases between. The CDR3 covers 15 residues. CDR1 is LGHNA, CDR2 YNFKEQ, per germline. CDR3 coding DNA: TGTGCCAGCAGCCTACCGGGCAGGGATAATGAAAAACTGTTTTTT. Translation gives CASSLPGRDNEKLFF.

A few counts support this clonotype. This rearrangement joins TRBV7-6 to TRBJ2-1, with D perhaps TRBD2 (5 bases). The V end was cut by 0 bases, the J end by 4 bases, with 13 bases between. This CDR3 spans 16 amino acids. CDR1 is SGHVS, CDR2 FNYEAQ, per germline. In DNA form, the CDR3 reads TGTGCCAGCAGCTTAGCTGGCGGGTCGAGATACAATGAGCAGTTCTTC. This sequence encodes CASSLAGGSRYNEQFF.

This clonotype was recorded a few times. Relative to the germline gene, one junction end is altered; a read error may explain this. V is TRBV28 and J is TRBJ2-7, with TRBD2 matching over 9 bases. There are 16 residues in the CDR3. Germline-derived CDR1 and CDR2 are MDHEN and SYDVKM. The CDR3 region is CASSLSSGSVSYEQYF. The CDR3 bases are TGTGCCAGCAGTTTAAGTAGCGGGAGTGTTTCCTATGAGCAGTACTTC. Based on the CDR3 plus reference TRBV28 and TRBJ2-7, the full variable domain is DVKVTQSSRYLVKRTGEKVFLECVQDMDHENMFWYRQDPGLGLRLIYFSYDVKMKEKGDIPEGYSVSREKKERFSLILESASTNQTSMYLCASSLSSGSVSYEQYFGPGTRLTVT.

This chain connects TRBV6-5 to TRBJ2-5; 9 bases line up with TRBD2. V lost 5 bases, J lost 7 bases, and 8 bases stayed unmatched. This CDR3 has 14 amino acids. CDR1 and CDR2 from the germline V gene are MNHEY and SVGAGI. This CDR3 is CASSLIAGEGTQYF. The CDR3 nucleotides read TGTGCCAGCAGTCTTATAGCGGGAGAGGGGACCCAGTACTTC.